Sequencing of this T cell receptor beta chain was carried out in a study of blood T cell repertoires in COVID-19. Source study methods: Amplification from reference gene primers served as the basis for estimated nucleated cell counts. The data were produced by immunoSEQ multiplex PCR, yet TCRdb's version contains in-frame clones alone and is incomplete. Clone size and the V and J calls come from that table; the DNA yielded D and trimming. Seen here are roughly 340,000 clones, roughly 90% observed once, and the top ten hold 7.3%. Seattle cases were enrolled at active infection and followed longitudinally. Sequenced sample: peripheral blood. The source of this sequence is a woman aged 70-85 years with COVID-19, enrolled during active disease.

For the CDR3, the DNA is TGTGCCAGCAGTTTATCTGGGGCAGGAAACACCATATATTTT. Translation: CASSLSGAGNTIYF. V usage is TRBV27 and J usage is TRBJ1-3, with D perhaps TRBD1 (5 bases). V was shortened by 0 bases and J by 4 bases, with 7 bases between the two germline ends. CDR1 MNHEY and CDR2 SMNVEV come from the germline V gene (reference sequence). CDR3 length: 14 residues.